Included here is one TCR beta chain sequence, with context. What it recognizes is unknown. These data belong to a study of T cells expressing NK-cell markers. Looking at the study overall: HCMV serostatus: seven of eight sequenced donors positive, one negative. Study-wide findings and caveats: The contribution of dominant NKG2C+ clonotypes to CD8+ T cells in about 6 donors was roughly 1.0-7.5%. Clones of NKG2C+ T cells that had expanded were of unclear HCMV specificity. Once again these clonotypes came out on top in the CD3+CD56-NKG2C+ fraction of four donors.

TCRdb reanalyzed the 5' RACE reads and collapses them to one entry per CDR3 protein, without DNA. This repertoire includes about 460,000 distinct CDR3 sequences. Germline lookup yields CDR1 SGHNT and CDR2 YENEEA. This CDR3 has 15 amino acids. This chain uses TRBV11-3 with TRBJ2-5. The receptor's source is a woman in her forties or fifties in good health. The sequencing input was blood T cells: a sorted CD56 or NKG2C T cell subset, CD4+ or CD8+ T cells, or bulk PBMC T cells (not recorded which). The CDR3: CASSSNLAAQETQYF.